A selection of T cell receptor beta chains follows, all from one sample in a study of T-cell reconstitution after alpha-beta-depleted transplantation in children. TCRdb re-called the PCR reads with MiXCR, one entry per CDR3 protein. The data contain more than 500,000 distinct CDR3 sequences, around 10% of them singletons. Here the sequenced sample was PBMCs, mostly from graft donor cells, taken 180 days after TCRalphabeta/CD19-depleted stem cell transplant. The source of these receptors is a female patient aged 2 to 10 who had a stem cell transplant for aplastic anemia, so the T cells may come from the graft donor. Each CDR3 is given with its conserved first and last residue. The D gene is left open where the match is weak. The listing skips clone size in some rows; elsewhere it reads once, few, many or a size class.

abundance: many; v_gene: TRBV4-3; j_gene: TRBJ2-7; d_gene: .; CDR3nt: TGCGCCAGCAGCCAAGACAATTCCGGGGGCTACGAGCAGTACTTC; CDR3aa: CASSQDNSGGYEQYF
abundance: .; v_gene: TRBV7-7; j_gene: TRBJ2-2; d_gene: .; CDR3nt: TGTGCCAGCAGCGACACAGCGAACACCGGGGAGCTGTTTTTT; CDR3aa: CASSDTANTGELFF
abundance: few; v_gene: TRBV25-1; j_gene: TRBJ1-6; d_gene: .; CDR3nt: TGTGCCAGCAGTGAATGGAGCGGTTATAATTCACCCCTCCACTTT; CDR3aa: CASSEWSGYNSPLHF
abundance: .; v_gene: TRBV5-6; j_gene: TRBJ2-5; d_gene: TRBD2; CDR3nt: TGTGCCAGCAGCTTACTAGCGGAGACCCAGTACTTC; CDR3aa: CASSLLAETQYF
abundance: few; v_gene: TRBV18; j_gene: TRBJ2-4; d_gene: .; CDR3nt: TGTGCCAGCTCACCACCAATCCAGGGAAACATTCAGTACTTC; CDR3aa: CASSPPIQGNIQYF
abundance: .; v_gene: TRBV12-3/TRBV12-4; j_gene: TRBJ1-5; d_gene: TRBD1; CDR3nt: TGTGCCAGCAGCATGACAGGGGCAAGCAATCAGCCCCAGCATTTT; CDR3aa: CASSMTGASNQPQHF
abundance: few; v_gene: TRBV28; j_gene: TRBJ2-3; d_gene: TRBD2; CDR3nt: TGTGCCAGCAGTTTAACCTCCCTAGCGGGAGTTTCAGATACGCAGTATTTT; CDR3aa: CASSLTSLAGVSDTQYF
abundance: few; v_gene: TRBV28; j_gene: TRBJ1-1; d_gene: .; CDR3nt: TGTGCCAGCAGGGCCCTCTCCGACAGCGTACCTGAAGCTTTCTTT; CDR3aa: CASRALSDSVPEAFF
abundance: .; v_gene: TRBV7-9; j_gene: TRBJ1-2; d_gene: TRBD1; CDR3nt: TGTGCCAGCAGCTTCTGGGGGACAGGATTATTGGATGGCTACACCTTC; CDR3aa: CASSFWGTGLLDGYTF
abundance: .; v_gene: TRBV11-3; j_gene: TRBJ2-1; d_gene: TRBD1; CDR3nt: TGTGCCAGCAGCCCCGGACAGGTGGGCTACAACAATGAGCAGTTCTTC; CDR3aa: CASSPGQVGYNNEQFF
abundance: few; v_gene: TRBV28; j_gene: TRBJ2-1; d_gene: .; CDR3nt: TGTGCCAGCAGTTTAGGTGGGACGGGGACTTGGGGTGAGCAGTTCTTC; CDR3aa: CASSLGGTGTWGEQFF
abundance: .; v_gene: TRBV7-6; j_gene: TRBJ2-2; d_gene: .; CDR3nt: TGTGCCAGCAGCCCGTCGAGGGGTCGGAACACCGGGGAGCTGTTTTTT; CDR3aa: CASSPSRGRNTGELFF
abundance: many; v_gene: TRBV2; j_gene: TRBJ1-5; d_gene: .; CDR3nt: TGTGCCAGCAGTGGACAGGTACTCAATCAGCCCCAGCATTTT; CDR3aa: CASSGQVLNQPQHF
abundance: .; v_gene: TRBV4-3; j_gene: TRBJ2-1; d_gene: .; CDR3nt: TGCGCCAGCAGCCAAGGTGGACAGAGGGCCCGGGAGCAGTTCTTC; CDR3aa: CASSQGGQRAREQFF
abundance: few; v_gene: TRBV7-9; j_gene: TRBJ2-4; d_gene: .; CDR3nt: TGTGCCAGCAGCGCGAGGGACTCACTAGCCAAAAACATTCAGTACTTC; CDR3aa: CASSARDSLAKNIQYF
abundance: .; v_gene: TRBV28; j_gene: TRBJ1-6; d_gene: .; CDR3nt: TGTGCCAGCAGGGTACAGCTTAATTCACCCCTCCACTTT; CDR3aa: CASRVQLNSPLHF
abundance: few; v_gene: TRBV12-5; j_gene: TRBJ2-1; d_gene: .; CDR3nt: TGTGCTAGTGGCCCCACTAAGTCTGAGCAGTTCTTC; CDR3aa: CASGPTKSEQFF
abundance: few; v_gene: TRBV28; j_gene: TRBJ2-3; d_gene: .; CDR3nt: TGTGCCAGCAGCGGGGCCTCACCTAGCACAGATACGCAGTATTTT; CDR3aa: CASSGASPSTDTQYF
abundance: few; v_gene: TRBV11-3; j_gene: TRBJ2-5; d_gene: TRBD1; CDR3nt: TGTGCCAGCAGCAAGGACAGGGGACCCCAAGAGACCCAGTACTTC; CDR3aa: CASSKDRGPQETQYF
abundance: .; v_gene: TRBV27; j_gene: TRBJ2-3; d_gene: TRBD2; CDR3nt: TGTGCCAGCAGTTCCCCCTGGGAGGGCAAGACAGATACGCAGTATTTT; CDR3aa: CASSSPWEGKTDTQYF
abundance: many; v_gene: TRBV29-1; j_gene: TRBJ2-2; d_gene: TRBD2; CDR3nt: TGCAGCGTTGACGGGACAGCTAGCGGGAGTCGGCCCGGGGAGCTGTTTTTT; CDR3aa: CSVDGTASGSRPGELFF
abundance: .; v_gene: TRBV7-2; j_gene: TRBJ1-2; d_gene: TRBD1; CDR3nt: TGTGCCAGCAGCGGGGGGGGACAGGGGAACTATGGCTACACCTTC; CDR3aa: CASSGGGQGNYGYTF
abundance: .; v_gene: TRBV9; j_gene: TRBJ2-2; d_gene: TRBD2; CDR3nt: TGTGCCAGCAGCGCCCCGAGCGGGAGGGGGAGCGGGGAGCTGTTTTTT; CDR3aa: CASSAPSGRGSGELFF
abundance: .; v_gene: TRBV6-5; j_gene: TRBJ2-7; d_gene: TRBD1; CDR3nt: TGTGCCAGCAGTCCCCGTCTTACAGGGGTCGTCCGATACGAGCAGTACTTC; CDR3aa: CASSPRLTGVVRYEQYF
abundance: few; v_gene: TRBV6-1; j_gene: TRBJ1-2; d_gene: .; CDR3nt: TGTGCCAGCAGTGAAGAATTGGGGGTTGGAGGCTACACCTTC; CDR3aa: CASSEELGVGGYTF
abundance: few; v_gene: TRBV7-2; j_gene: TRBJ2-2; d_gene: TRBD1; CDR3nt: TGTGCCAGCAGCCTCAGGACAGGGCGTTTGGCCGGGGAGCTGTTTTTT; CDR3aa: CASSLRTGRLAGELFF
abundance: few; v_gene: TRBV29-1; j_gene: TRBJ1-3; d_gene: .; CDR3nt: TGCAGCGTTCGACTTCTGGACACCGGTGTATTCTCTGGAAACACCATATATTTT; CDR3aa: CSVRLLDTGVFSGNTIYF
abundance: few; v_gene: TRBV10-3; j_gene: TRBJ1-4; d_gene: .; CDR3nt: TGTGCCATCAGTGAGTGGGGTTTTGGAGAAAAACTGTTTTTT; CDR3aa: CAISEWGFGEKLFF
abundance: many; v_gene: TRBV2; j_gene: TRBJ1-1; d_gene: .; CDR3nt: TGTGCCAGCAGTGAATACCGGGGTATGGACACTGAAGCTTTCTTT; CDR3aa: CASSEYRGMDTEAFF
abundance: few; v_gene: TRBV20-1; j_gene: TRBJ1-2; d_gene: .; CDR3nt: TGCAGTGCTAGCAGTGCCTCGGACTATGGCTACACCTTC; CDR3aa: CSASSASDYGYTF
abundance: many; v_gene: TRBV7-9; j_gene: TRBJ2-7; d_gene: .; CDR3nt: TGTGCCAGCAGTTCCGGGCGGGATCCTTCCTACGAGCAGTACTTC; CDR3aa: CASSSGRDPSYEQYF
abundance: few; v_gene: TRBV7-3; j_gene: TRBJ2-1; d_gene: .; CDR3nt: TGTGCCAGCAGCTCCCCCGGGGCCTACAATGAGCAGTTCTTC; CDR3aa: CASSSPGAYNEQFF
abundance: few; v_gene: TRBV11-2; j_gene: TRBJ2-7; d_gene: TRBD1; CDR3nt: TGTGCCAGCAGCTGGGCCCCCGGACAGGGGGTTGAGCAGTACTTC; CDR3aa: CASSWAPGQGVEQYF
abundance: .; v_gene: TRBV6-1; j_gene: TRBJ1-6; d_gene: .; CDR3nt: TGTGCCAGCAGTGAAGCACCGGGGTCGGGTTCACCCCTCCACTTT; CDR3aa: CASSEAPGSGSPLHF
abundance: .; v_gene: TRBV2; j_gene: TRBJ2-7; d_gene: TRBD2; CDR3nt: TGTGCCAGCAGTGAAGGTACGGCTAGCGGGCGGTGGGAGCAGTACTTC; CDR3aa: CASSEGTASGRWEQYF
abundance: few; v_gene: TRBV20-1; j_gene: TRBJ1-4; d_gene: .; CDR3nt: TGCAGTGCTAGTCTGGGGTCAACTAATGAAAAACTGTTTTTT; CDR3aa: CSASLGSTNEKLFF
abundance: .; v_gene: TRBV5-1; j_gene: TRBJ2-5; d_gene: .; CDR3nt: TGCGCCAGCGGGGGACAAGGGCAAGCTGAGGGGACCCAGTACTTC; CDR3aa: CASGGQGQAEGTQYF
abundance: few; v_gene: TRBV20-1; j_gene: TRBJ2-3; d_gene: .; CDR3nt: TGCAGTGCTAGGAACTGGGTAGCAGATACGCAGTATTTT; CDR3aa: CSARNWVADTQYF
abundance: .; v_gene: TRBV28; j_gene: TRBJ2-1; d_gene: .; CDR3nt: TGTGCCAGCAGTTTTTGGAATGAGCGGTACAATGAGCAGTTCTTC; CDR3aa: CASSFWNERYNEQFF
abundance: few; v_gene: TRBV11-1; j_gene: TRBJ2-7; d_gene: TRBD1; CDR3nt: TGTGCCAGCAGCCCAGGACAGGGGGCCAGCCACGAGCAGTACTTC; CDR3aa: CASSPGQGASHEQYF
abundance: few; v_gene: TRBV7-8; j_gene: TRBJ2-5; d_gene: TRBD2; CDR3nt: TGTGCCAGCACCGACCGGACTAGCAGGGAGACCCAGTACTTC; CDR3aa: CASTDRTSRETQYF